This T cell receptor (beta chain) was identified in a study of blood T cell repertoires in COVID-19. Across the study: Sites across the United States, Italy and Spain contributed samples from acute and convalescent COVID-19. Nucleic acid was either cDNA or gDNA, and it came from T cells, B-cell-depleted T cells, or PBMCs.

In the authors' methods: Amplification with reference gene primers provided the estimates of nucleated cell counts. Method: immunoSEQ multiplex PCR; TCRdb's copy keeps in-frame clones and lacks some. V and J calls and clone size are as listed in that table; D and trimming were resolved from the DNA. The sample includes some 35,000 clones, around 85% of them seen just once. The germline V gene encodes CDR1 MNHNY and CDR2 SVGAGI (reference sequence). This CDR3 has 15 amino acids. Trimming took 4 bases from V and 1 from J; bases not matched to a gene: 6. The chain has TRBV6-6 and TRBJ2-7; 8 bases are a match to TRBD1. The clonotype originates from a man between 65 and 85 years old with acute or convalescent COVID-19. The sequenced sample was peripheral blood. CDR3 nucleotides: TGTGCCAGCAGTTTCCCGGGACAGGCGTCCTACGAGCAGTACTTC. Protein: CASSFPGQASYEQYF.